This T cell receptor (beta chain) appears in the sequencing data of a study of CD8+ T cells in alopecia areata. Trimming pared 4 bases from V and 1 base from J, leaving 11 bases between. The germline gives CDR1 MNHEY, CDR2 SVGAGI. The CDR3 has 16 residues. Study conclusions and caveats: Higher clonality was seen in lesional scalp than in normal scalp, especially in alopecia totalis/universalis. The study found TCR sharing across patients less clear than in mice, possibly for HLA reasons.

For this clone: Its antigen is currently unknown.

cDNA prepared by RNA extraction and subsequent reverse transcription served as the template for sequencing. Method: immunoSEQ multiplex PCR; TCRdb's copy keeps in-frame clones and lacks some. The table records roughly 100,000 clones, 55% of them present only once. Sorting from PBMCs produced CD4+ and CD8+ T cells. Sequencing used CD4+ T cells sorted from blood. This clonotype was obtained from a human donor in good health. The chain recombines TRBV6-5 with TRBJ1-6; D is perhaps TRBD1 (6 bases). The CDR3 here is CASSSLTGSYNSPLHF. The CDR3 DNA sequence: TGTGCCAGCAGTTCCCTAACAGGGTCCTATAATTCACCCCTCCACTTT.